This T cell receptor beta chain was identified in a study of OX40 agonist ivuxolimab in advanced cancers. Findings and limits, study-wide: The study observed clonal expansion of CD4+ and CD8+ blood T cells by week 6 at 0.1 to 3.0 mg/kg. Part of the nonresponder group also had normalized T-cell clonal expansion that was low. The antigen specificity of the peripheral T cells (those that were expanded) was not determined. Mean expanded clone counts were higher in CD8+ than CD4+ T cells.

The germline CDR1 and CDR2 sequences are MGHRA and YSYEKL. The CDR3 is 18 residues long. J lost 2 bases, V lost 0 bases, and 7 bases had no gene match. This table comes from immunoSEQ multiplex PCR, and its TCRdb copy is limited to in-frame clones, with some not included. The table records 45,000 to 50,000 clones, 70% to 90% of them present only once. To note about this clone: Its matching antigen is unknown.

This rearrangement joins TRBV4-1 to TRBJ2-5; 12 bases are shared with TRBD1. This specimen consisted of CD4+ or CD8+ T cells sorted from blood, obtained in a trial of the OX40 agonist ivuxolimab. The TCR sequence derives from an adult with an advanced solid tumor such as melanoma, head and neck, liver or kidney cancer. The CDR3 region is CASSQDQGTGGNQETQYF. The CDR3 nucleotides read TGCGCCAGCAGCCAAGATCAAGGGACAGGGGGCAATCAAGAGACCCAGTACTTC.